The T cell receptor (beta chain) described here comes from a study of cytomegalovirus exposure and HLA in healthy donors. Study-wide points: Some TCR beta chains (around 160 of them) were listed as cytomegalovirus-associated.

The ends lost 4 bases at V and 5 bases at J; junction bases unmatched: 8. Per germline, CDR1 KGHSH and CDR2 LQKENI. This CDR3 spans 15 amino acids. In the PCR, 60 Vbeta and 13 Jbeta primers were used. Sequencing used immunoSEQ multiplex PCR; TCRdb keeps in-frame clones, though not all of them. This sample carries about 71,000 clones, approximately 70% of them seen once, and the ten largest clones take more than 8%. A note on this clone: The antigen is unknown.

The clonotype was recovered from a woman in her fifties or sixties in good health and CMV-seropositive. The chain uses TRBV18 and TRBJ2-5; TRBD1 aligns across 9 bases. Input material: PBMCs. The CDR3, as DNA: TGTGCCAGCTCACACCGGGACAGGGATGTCGAGACCCAGTACTTC. Translating gives CASSHRDRDVETQYF.